Each of the 5 T cell receptor beta chains below was sequenced from the same sample in a study of T-cell reconstitution after alpha-beta-depleted transplantation in children. It was with unique molecular identifiers that the TCRbeta library was prepared. TCRdb reprocessed the PCR reads via MiXCR and lists one record per CDR3 protein. The sample records approximately 490,000 distinct CDR3 sequences, 8% to 11% being singletons. Sequencing was performed on PBMCs, taken before TCRalphabeta/CD19-depleted stem cell transplant. The receptors were sampled from a child aged 2-15 years with inherited bone marrow failure, due to receive a stem cell transplant.

This clonotype showed up just a few times. V usage is TRBV7-9 and J usage is TRBJ2-3, with a possible D match to TRBD1 (6 bases). The V end lost 5 bases, the J end lost 0 bases, and 12 bases lay between the germline ends. The CDR3 is made up of 15 amino acids. Germline CDR1 and CDR2: SEHNR and FQNEAQ (reference sequence). CDR3 protein: CASSPGQTSTDTQYF. The CDR3 DNA reads TGTGCCAGCAGCCCCGGACAGACCAGCACAGATACGCAGTATTTT. Combining the CDR3 with reference TRBV7-9 and TRBJ2-3 gives the whole variable domain DTGVSQNPRHKITKRGQNVTFRCDPISEHNRLYWYRQTLGQGPEFLTYFQNEAQLEKSRLLSDRFSAERPKGSFSTLEIQRTEQGDSAMYLCASSPGQTSTDTQYFGPGTRLTVL.

CDR3: CASSSGGTSGTEETQYF. In DNA, the CDR3 is TGTGCCAGCAGTTCCGGGGGGACTAGCGGGACTGAAGAGACCCAGTACTTC. V is TRBV28 and J is TRBJ2-5; 13 bases fit TRBD2. V lost 4 bases to trimming and J lost 3 bases; unmatched junction nucleotides: 8. The CDR3 is 17 residues long. Germline lookup yields CDR1 MDHEN and CDR2 SYDVKM.

This clonotype showed up many times. This sequence joins TRBV12-3 or TRBV12-4 and TRBJ2-7; a possible D gene is TRBD2 (5 bases). This CDR3 contains 13 residues. V was shortened by 3 bases and J by 4 bases, with 10 bases between the two germline ends. The DNA of the CDR3 is TGTGCCAGCAGTTTCGTACTAGAATACGAGCAGTACTTC. It encodes CASSFVLEYEQYF.

Ten or more counts support this clonotype. The rearrangement uses TRBV12-3 or TRBV12-4 and TRBJ2-5; no clear D. The ends were cut back, 6 bases at V and 1 base at J, with 9 bases in the middle. The CDR3 has 13 amino acids. The DNA of the CDR3 is TGTGCCAGCAGCCCCCTACTCCAAGAGACCCAGTACTTC. It yields the protein CASSPLLQETQYF.

This clonotype was detected many times. The genes are TRBV6-1 and TRBJ2-2; D could derive from TRBD1 or TRBD2 (6 bases each). The CDR3 is 16 amino acids. V gave up 6 bases and J gave up 4 bases, with 18 bases separating them. Germline CDR1 MNHNS, CDR2 SASEGT. The CDR3 bases are TGTGCCAGCAGCCGCGGACCCAGGGGAGGCACCGGGGAGCTGTTTTTT. It translates to CASSRGPRGGTGELFF.